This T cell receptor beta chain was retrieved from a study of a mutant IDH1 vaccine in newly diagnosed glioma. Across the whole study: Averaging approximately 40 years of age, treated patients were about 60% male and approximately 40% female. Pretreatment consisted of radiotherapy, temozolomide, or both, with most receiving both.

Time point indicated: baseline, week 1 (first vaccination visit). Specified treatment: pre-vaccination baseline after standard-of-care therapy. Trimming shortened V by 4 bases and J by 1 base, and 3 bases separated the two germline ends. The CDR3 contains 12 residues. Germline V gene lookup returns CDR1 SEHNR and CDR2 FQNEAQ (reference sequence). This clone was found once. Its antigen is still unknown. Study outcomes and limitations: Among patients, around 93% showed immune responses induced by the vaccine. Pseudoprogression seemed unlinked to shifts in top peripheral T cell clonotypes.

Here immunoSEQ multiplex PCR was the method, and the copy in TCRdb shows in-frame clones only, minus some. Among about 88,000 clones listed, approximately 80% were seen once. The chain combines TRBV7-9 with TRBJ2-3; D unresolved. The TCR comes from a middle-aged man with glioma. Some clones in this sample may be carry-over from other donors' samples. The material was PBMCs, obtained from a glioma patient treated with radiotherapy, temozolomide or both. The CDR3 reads CASSWRTDTQYF. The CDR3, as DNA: TGTGCCAGCAGCTGGCGCACAGATACGCAGTATTTT.